One T cell receptor beta chain is described in this entry. No antigen is known for it. The data derive from a study of post-analysis software for immune sequencing data. Study background: Disease courses included relapsing-remitting, secondary progressive and progressive-relapsing multiple sclerosis. Study results and caveats: Among multiple sclerosis patients, normalized Chao1 diversity was significantly below that of controls. About 5 TRBV segments (TRBV5-6, TRBV5-1 and TRBV20-1 among them) occurred more frequently in patients than in controls. The F measure placed samples prepared in the same batch into strongly shared clusters.

V dropped 5 bases and J dropped 0; count of bases not matched to a gene: 6. The CDR3 is 17 amino acids. Germline loops: CDR1 SEHNR, CDR2 FQNEAQ (reference sequence). The library was made from cDNA and included unique molecular identifiers. Roughly 450,000 cDNA molecules were recovered from an input of about 0.9 to 10 million T cells. TCRdb redid the calling of the PCR reads with MiXCR, one entry per CDR3 protein. The sample lists 750,000 to 900,000 distinct CDR3 sequences, around 46% seen once, with 4.9% in the top ten. The chain employs TRBV7-9 and TRBJ2-1; 11 positions match TRBD2. The receptor was isolated from a girl aged 5 to 17 with multiple sclerosis. Sequenced input: blood. DNA for the CDR3: TGTGCCAGCAGCCCCGGGACTAGCGGACCCTCCTACAATGAGCAGTTCTTC. It translates to CASSPGTSGPSYNEQFF.